A single sample gave rise to the 6 T cell receptor beta chains below, sequenced in a study of T cell responses to AZD1222 COVID-19 vaccine. Assay: immunoSEQ multiplex PCR; the TCRdb copy retains only in-frame clones and omits some. The data show 100,000 to 150,000 clones, about 91% seen once. The sample consisted of peripheral blood, taken 28 days after the second AZD1222 dose. All receptors come from an adult who received the AZD1222 COVID-19 vaccine.

The CDR3 protein is CASSQTGGYGYTF. The DNA of the CDR3 is TGTGCCAGCAGCCAGACAGGTGGCTATGGCTACACCTTC. The chain employs TRBV6-5 and TRBJ1-2, with D tentatively TRBD1 (6 bases). V dropped 6 bases and J dropped 4 bases, with 12 bases sitting between them. The CDR3 has 13 amino acids. Germline CDR1 reads MNHEY; CDR2 reads SVGAGI.

The chain recombines TRBV24-1 with TRBJ2-1; TRBD2 matches 13 bases. This CDR3 has 16 residues. V was clipped by 4 bases and J by 9 bases; unmatched bases: 8. CDR1 KGHDR and CDR2 SFDVKD come from the germline V gene. DNA of the CDR3: TGTGCCACCAGTGACCCCGGGACTAGCGGGATTGTTGAGCAGTTCTTC. Translating gives CATSDPGTSGIVEQFF.

This clone appeared a single time. V gene TRBV10-3 combines with J gene TRBJ1-1; D not resolved. Trimming took off 0 bases at V and 0 bases at J, with 11 bases between the two ends. Looked up from germline, CDR1 is ENHRY and CDR2 is SYGVKD. This CDR3 is 16 amino acids long. The CDR3 loop is CAISESHGSMNTEAFF. In DNA, the CDR3 is TGTGCCATCAGTGAGTCTCATGGGAGTATGAACACTGAAGCTTTCTTT.

This chain connects TRBV10-2 to TRBJ1-2; TRBD1 agrees at 8 bases. J lost 8 bases, V lost 6 bases, and 8 bases had no gene match. This CDR3 contains 13 residues. Germline-derived CDR1 and CDR2 are WSHSY and SAAADI. The CDR3 DNA follows: TGCGCCAGCAGGCCCGGACAGGGCGGAGGCTACACCTTC. Amino acids: CASRPGQGGGYTF.

This clone was detected once. The chain links TRBV5-6 to TRBJ1-6, with 9 bases matching TRBD1. The trim removed 2 bases at V and 10 bases at J, leaving 10 bases unmatched. The CDR3 has 16 amino acids. Germline assignment: CDR1 SGHDT and CDR2 YYEEEE. The CDR3 loop reads CASSLWAGQGRSPLHF. CDR3 coding DNA: TGTGCCAGCAGCTTATGGGCCGGACAGGGGAGATCACCCCTCCACTTT.

The chain couples TRBV5-4 to TRBJ2-3; D call uncertain. This CDR3 has 16 amino acids. Germline values: CDR1 SGHNT, CDR2 YYREEE (reference sequence). The germline V and J ends were trimmed by 1 base and 3 bases, with 15 bases remaining between them. For the CDR3, the DNA is TGTGCCAGCAGCTTGTTGGTCTCCAGCTCGACAGATACGCAGTATTTT. Its translation: CASSLLVSSSTDTQYF.